This T cell receptor (beta chain) was sequenced in a study of cytomegalovirus exposure and HLA in healthy donors. The CDR3 totals 11 residues. Trimming stripped 5 bases from V and 7 bases from J, with 8 bases between. The germline V gene encodes CDR1 MDHEN and CDR2 SYDVKM. This PCR relied on a set of 60 Vbeta primers and 13 Jbeta primers. Repertoires were generated with immunoSEQ multiplex PCR, while TCRdb's copy carries only in-frame clones and drops some. The sample contains some 65,000 clones, 60% to 80% of which appear only once. Study observations and caveats: It was reported that the classifier diagnosed cytomegalovirus status with high specificity and sensitivity in both the original and validation cohorts. Sequencing had likely introduced a cluster of highly shared sequence variants as an artifact. Later, an analysis showed that TCR beta chains associated with HLA were more clonally expanded than others that were equally common.

Comment on this clone: The antigen remains undetermined.

The V call is TRBV28, the J call TRBJ1-1; D remains unclear. Sample: PBMCs. The sequence came from a girl aged 5-17 years in good health and CMV-seropositive. The CDR3 bases are TGTGCCAGCAGTCCCACGAGTGAAGCTTTCTTT. Translating gives CASSPTSEAFF.